This is a list of T cell receptor beta chains from one sample in a study of shared clonotypes between healthy human individuals. The repertoire was sequenced with immunoSEQ multiplex PCR; TCRdb's copy has only in-frame clones and lacks some. The data hold hundreds of thousands of clones, with 96% observed a single time. The sample comprised naive CD8+ T cells sorted from blood. These receptors were collected from a woman in her twenties or thirties in good health. Each CDR3 is given with its conserved first and last residue. A D gene is named only where the DNA matches it firmly.

d_call: -
v_call: TRBV29-1
j_call: TRBJ1-2
cdr3_nt: TGCAGCGTTGAAGCAAAATTCGGCTATGGCTACACCTTC
cdr3_aa: CSVEAKFGYGYTF

d_call: TRBD2
v_call: TRBV6-5
j_call: TRBJ2-7
cdr3_nt: TGTGCCAGCGGGACTAGCGGATCCTACGAGCAGTACTTC
cdr3_aa: CASGTSGSYEQYF

d_call: TRBD2
v_call: TRBV15
j_call: TRBJ2-7
cdr3_nt: TGTGCCACCAGCAAGACTAGCGGGAGTGGAACCTACGAGCAGTACTTC
cdr3_aa: CATSKTSGSGTYEQYF

d_call: -
v_call: TRBV7-8
j_call: TRBJ2-5
cdr3_nt: TGTGCCAGCAGCCCGCCCGGCCTGGTGGGGGGAGAAGAGACCCAGTACTTC
cdr3_aa: CASSPPGLVGGEETQYF

d_call: -
v_call: TRBV6-1
j_call: TRBJ2-7
cdr3_nt: TGTGCCAGCAGTGAAGCTCCGGGACTGCTAAGCTCCTACGAGCAGTACTTC
cdr3_aa: CASSEAPGLLSSYEQYF

d_call: -
v_call: TRBV6-5
j_call: TRBJ2-5
cdr3_nt: TGTGCCAGCAGTAAGAGGGACTTTTTGGGGGAGACCCAGTACTTC
cdr3_aa: CASSKRDFLGETQYF

d_call: -
v_call: TRBV5-1
j_call: TRBJ2-7
cdr3_nt: TGCGCCAGCAGCCCACACCTGGTCCCCTACTACGAGCAGTACTTC
cdr3_aa: CASSPHLVPYYEQYF

d_call: -
v_call: TRBV19
j_call: TRBJ2-7
cdr3_nt: TGTGCCAGTAGCCTGTTCGGTATGCTGGGGGAGCAGTACTTC
cdr3_aa: CASSLFGMLGEQYF

d_call: -
v_call: TRBV6-5
j_call: TRBJ2-7
cdr3_nt: TGTGCCAGCAGTTATGTGGAGGGGCCGGGAGAGCAGTACTTC
cdr3_aa: CASSYVEGPGEQYF

d_call: -
v_call: TRBV7-6
j_call: TRBJ2-3
cdr3_nt: TGTGCCAGCAGCGCCAGTGGGAGGGGGCGCATCTCAGATACGCAGTATTTT
cdr3_aa: CASSASGRGRISDTQYF